A selection of T cell receptor beta chains follows, all from one sample in a study of cytomegalovirus exposure and HLA in healthy donors. Produced via immunoSEQ multiplex PCR; TCRdb's table is partial and in-frame only. The sample holds approximately 160,000 clones, 60% to 85% seen once. The sequenced material came from PBMCs. The receptors come from a woman aged 50 to 60 in good health and CMV-seropositive. Each CDR3 is given with its conserved first and last residue. A D gene is named only where the DNA matches it firmly. Not all rows give a size; the values are once, few, many and, for expanded clones, a class.

V,D,J,size,CDR3,DNA
TRBV5-4,.,TRBJ2-1,.,CASSLDGAGVGFF,TGTGCCAGCAGCTTGGATGGCGCCGGGGTGGGGTTCTTC
TRBV12-1,.,TRBJ1-3,few,CASSFSSTTGSGNTIYF,TGTGCCAGCAGCTTTTCGAGTACGACAGGGTCTGGAAACACCATATATTTT
TRBV30,TRBD1,TRBJ1-2,.,CAWSVLGQGGGYTF,TGTGCCTGGAGTGTACTAGGACAGGGGGGTGGCTACACCTTC
TRBV5-4,TRBD2,TRBJ2-7,.,CARSAQGLAGSSYEQYF,TGTGCCCGCAGCGCCCAGGGACTAGCGGGGAGCTCCTACGAGCAGTACTTC
TRBV7-8,.,TRBJ1-1,.,CASSLGQGTNTEAFF,TGTGCCAGCAGCTTAGGCCAGGGGACGAACACTGAAGCTTTCTTT
TRBV28,.,TRBJ1-4,.,CATNSNNEKLFF,TGTGCGACAAACAGCAATAATGAAAAACTGTTTTTT
TRBV7-2,.,TRBJ1-1,.,CASSLGGIGTEAFF,TGTGCCAGCAGCTTAGGTGGTATCGGGACTGAAGCTTTCTTT
TRBV28,.,TRBJ2-7,.,CASGPPGSYEQYF,TGTGCCAGCGGGCCACCAGGCTCCTACGAGCAGTACTTC
TRBV29-1,.,TRBJ2-3,.,CSVEGQGRTDTQYF,TGCAGCGTTGAAGGCCAGGGTCGCACAGATACGCAGTATTTT
TRBV11-2,TRBD1,TRBJ2-7,few,CASSFMQQGGPYEQYF,TGTGCCAGCAGCTTCATGCAACAGGGGGGCCCCTACGAGCAGTACTTC
TRBV19,.,TRBJ1-5,.,CASMGGAHSNQPQHF,TGTGCCAGTATGGGGGGGGCGCACAGCAATCAGCCCCAGCATTTT
TRBV5-1,.,TRBJ1-4,.,CASSRETGSNEKLFF,TGCGCCAGCAGCAGAGAGACAGGCTCTAATGAAAAACTGTTTTTT
TRBV5-6,TRBD1,TRBJ2-4,.,CASRGVETGYGIQYF,TGTGCCAGCAGGGGGGTTGAGACAGGGTACGGCATTCAGTACTTC
TRBV7-3,TRBD2,TRBJ2-6,.,CASSPQAGGLGANGLTF,TGTGCCAGCAGCCCCCAGGCGGGGGGGTTAGGGGCCAACGGCCTGACTTTC
TRBV15,.,TRBJ1-1,.,CATSGGWPLNTEAFF,TGTGCCACCAGCGGGGGCTGGCCGTTGAACACTGAAGCTTTCTTT
TRBV19,.,TRBJ1-6,.,CASARGGRSPLHF,TGTGCCAGTGCTAGGGGGGGACGATCACCCCTCCACTTT
TRBV7-8,TRBD1,TRBJ2-2,.,CASSWGQGADTGELFF,TGTGCCAGCAGCTGGGGACAGGGGGCTGACACCGGGGAGCTGTTTTTT
TRBV11-2,TRBD2,TRBJ2-1,.,CASRRLADNEQFF,TGTGCCAGCAGGAGACTAGCGGACAATGAGCAGTTCTTC
TRBV11-2,.,TRBJ1-1,few,CASSLGMGPEAFF,TGTGCCAGCAGCTTAGGAATGGGCCCTGAAGCTTTCTTT
TRBV25-1,.,TRBJ1-6,.,CASSQGQYNSPLHF,TGTGCCAGCAGTCAAGGACAGTATAATTCACCCCTCCACTTT
TRBV4-1,.,TRBJ2-1,.,CASSQDRVSGPRGRNEQFF,TGCGCCAGCAGCCAAGATAGGGTTAGCGGACCCCGGGGTCGGAATGAGCAGTTCTTC
TRBV28,.,TRBJ2-7,.,CASSSRAVSYEQYF,TGTGCCAGCAGTTCGCGGGCCGTCTCCTACGAGCAGTACTTC
TRBV7-9,.,TRBJ2-4,.,CASSLQGIQYF,TGTGCCAGCAGCTTACAGGGGATTCAGTACTTC
TRBV7-9,TRBD1,TRBJ1-2,.,CASSSWTDRDLDYGYTF,TGTGCCAGCAGCTCTTGGACAGACAGGGACTTGGACTATGGCTACACCTTC
TRBV5-6,TRBD1,TRBJ1-1,once,CASSPLAGTVVTEAFF,TGTGCCAGCAGCCCGCTAGCAGGGACAGTGGTCACTGAAGCTTTCTTT
TRBV7-8,TRBD1,TRBJ1-6,.,CASSTQGTAYNSPLHF,TGTGCCAGCAGCACCCAAGGGACAGCTTATAATTCACCCCTCCACTTT
TRBV7-2,TRBD1,TRBJ2-3,once,CASREPGTGGTDTQYF,TGTGCCAGCAGGGAACCCGGGACAGGGGGTACAGATACGCAGTATTTT
TRBV2,TRBD2,TRBJ2-3,.,CASSGLAGVTDTQYF,TGTGCCAGCAGTGGTCTAGCGGGGGTGACAGATACGCAGTATTTT
TRBV14,TRBD1,TRBJ2-7,.,CASSQGPLDRGLYEQYF,TGTGCCAGCAGCCAAGGGCCTTTAGACAGGGGGCTTTACGAGCAGTACTTC
TRBV5-1,TRBD1,TRBJ2-7,.,CASSLAGQGSSYEQYF,TGCGCCAGCAGCTTGGCGGGACAGGGGAGCTCCTACGAGCAGTACTTC
TRBV4-2,TRBD1,TRBJ2-7,.,CASSQDPGDRAYEQYF,TGTGCCAGCAGCCAAGATCCAGGGGACAGGGCCTACGAGCAGTACTTC
TRBV7-7,TRBD1,TRBJ2-1,few,CASSPGTGGNEQFF,TGTGCTAGCAGCCCGGGGACAGGTGGCAATGAGCAGTTCTTC
TRBV28,.,TRBJ1-5,.,CASIPGHGNQPQHF,TGTGCCAGCATCCCTGGGCATGGCAATCAGCCCCAGCATTTT
TRBV4-1,TRBD1,TRBJ2-5,few,CASSQDPGQPETQYF,TGCGCCAGCAGCCAAGACCCGGGACAGCCAGAGACCCAGTACTTC
TRBV4-2,TRBD2,TRBJ2-3,few,CASSQEAGAGTSGSYTQYF,TGTGCCAGCAGCCAAGAAGCGGGAGCCGGGACTAGCGGGAGTTATACGCAGTATTTT
TRBV10-3,.,TRBJ2-5,few,CAISSGQREETQYF,TGTGCCATCAGCTCGGGACAGCGGGAGGAGACCCAGTACTTC
TRBV20-1,.,TRBJ2-7,.,CSASTSYEQYF,TGCAGTGCTAGCACTTCCTACGAGCAGTACTTC
TRBV4-1,TRBD1,TRBJ1-2,once,CASSSRTGQGQGYTF,TGCGCCAGCAGCTCTCGGACTGGACAGGGACAGGGCTACACCTTC
TRBV6-6,.,TRBJ2-7,.,CASTSLYEQYF,TGTGCCAGCACTTCGTTATACGAGCAGTACTTC
TRBV11-2,TRBD2,TRBJ2-1,few,CASSSLSGRGNEQFF,TGTGCCAGCAGCTCACTTAGCGGGAGAGGCAATGAGCAGTTCTTC
TRBV28,.,TRBJ1-2,.,CASGNNRLAGYTF,TGTGCCAGCGGCAATAACAGGCTCGCTGGCTACACCTTC
TRBV9,TRBD2,TRBJ2-1,once,CASSNTGLGVNEQFF,TGTGCCAGCAGCAACACGGGACTAGGGGTCAATGAGCAGTTCTTC
TRBV28,TRBD1,TRBJ1-2,.,CASSFGQATYYGYTF,TGTGCCAGCAGTTTCGGACAGGCGACCTACTATGGCTACACCTTC
TRBV30,TRBD1,TRBJ1-4,.,CAWLGQYPNEKLFF,TGTGCCTGGTTGGGACAGTACCCTAATGAAAAACTGTTTTTT
TRBV18,TRBD1,TRBJ1-2,.,CASSPSTGEHYGYTF,TGTGCCAGCTCACCGTCGACAGGGGAGCACTATGGCTACACCTTC
TRBV5-4,.,TRBJ2-5,.,CASSLARGQETQYF,TGTGCCAGCAGCTTGGCCAGGGGCCAGGAGACCCAGTACTTC
TRBV7-2,TRBD1,TRBJ2-7,.,CASSPGGQGATYEQYF,TGTGCCAGCAGCCCAGGAGGACAGGGGGCGACCTACGAGCAGTACTTC
TRBV7-2,.,TRBJ2-7,.,CASSRQRAYEQYF,TGTGCCAGCAGCCGACAGCGGGCCTACGAGCAGTACTTC
TRBV20-1,.,TRBJ2-7,.,CSARWGHEQYF,TGCAGTGCTAGATGGGGCCACGAGCAGTACTTC
TRBV6-1,TRBD2,TRBJ2-1,.,CASSGRLAGYNEQFF,TGTGCCAGCAGTGGACGACTAGCGGGGTACAATGAGCAGTTCTTC
TRBV30,TRBD2,TRBJ2-1,few,CAWSEGLAGGLNEQFF,TGTGCCTGGAGTGAGGGACTAGCGGGAGGATTGAATGAGCAGTTCTTC
TRBV18,TRBD2,TRBJ2-1,once,CASSPPSPWTSGGRGNEQFF,TGTGCCAGCTCACCGCCATCCCCTTGGACTAGCGGGGGGCGGGGGAATGAGCAGTTCTTC
TRBV19,.,TRBJ2-3,.,CASSTYGSTDTQYF,TGTGCCAGTAGTACCTACGGGAGCACAGATACGCAGTATTTT
TRBV7-9,.,TRBJ1-5,.,CSSSLGQASNQPQHF,TGTTCCAGCAGCTTAGGTCAGGCTAGCAATCAGCCCCAGCATTTT
TRBV5-1,.,TRBJ1-2,.,CASSLGLNYGYTF,TGCGCCAGCAGCCTGGGACTGAACTATGGCTACACCTTC
TRBV11-3,TRBD1,TRBJ1-2,.,CASSRSGTGSDGYTF,TGTGCCAGCAGCCGGAGTGGGACAGGGTCTGATGGCTACACCTTC
TRBV7-9,.,TRBJ1-4,few,CASSQVGTEKLFF,TGCGCCAGCAGCCAAGTGGGCACTGAAAAACTGTTTTTT
TRBV7-9,TRBD1,TRBJ1-1,.,CASSSKGTGVGTEAFF,TGTGCCAGCAGCTCCAAGGGGACAGGGGTCGGCACTGAAGCTTTCTTT
TRBV28,TRBD2,TRBJ2-2,.,CASSSTSGSGAGELFF,TGTGCCAGCAGTTCGACTAGCGGGAGTGGGGCCGGGGAGCTGTTTTTT